This paragraph reports one T cell receptor (beta chain). Its target antigen remains unknown. Per-nucleotide qualities are absent, and no much larger clonotype sits a single base away. Cells were frozen in liquid nitrogen in DMSO/FBS as aliquots of 400,000 to 550,000 cells, with a single aliquot from each fraction going to sequencing. All 30 patients in the study underwent endoscopy and small intestinal biopsy. Once intraepithelial cells had been isolated, the leftover biopsy tissue was digested with collagenase to release lamina propria cells. Genomic DNA was extracted from frozen unsorted cell fractions with the Qiagen DNeasy blood extraction kit. This record belongs to a study of coeliac disease (dated by TCRdb to about 2022). Looking at the study overall: Each coeliac patient fell into one of three classes: newly diagnosed active disease, refractory coeliac disease type I, or disease kept under control by a gluten-free diet. Because high-resolution HLA typing was not available, biased TRBV7-2 usage was examined as a proof of principle. The study applied next-generation sequencing of rearranged TRB and TRG CDR3 regions to small intestinal lymphocyte fractions from coeliac and non-coeliac patients. The study set out to describe the TR repertoires of small intestinal T cells in active coeliac disease, refractory type I coeliac disease, and coeliac disease treated with a gluten-free diet. A total of some 30 patients took part in the full study: about 22 had serologically confirmed coeliac disease and 8 were controls with non-small intestinal disorders. Samples from 27 subjects were successfully TRB sequenced, and these included around 22 paired samples of bulk unsorted intraepithelial and lamina propria cells. The paper as a whole reports these results and caveats: The authors considered the approach unsuitable for unbiased detection of gliadin-specific T cells, which are scarce and rarely shared between patients. TRB repertoires were found to be largely private, with most amino acid sequences unique to one sample, and no significant difference in V-gene usage was found between disease groups. Cross-contamination between compartments was possible, because separating intraepithelial cells from lamina propria cells did not produce high-purity fractions. TRB and TRG repertoires of active coeliac intraepithelial and lamina propria samples showed lower clonality than controls, suggesting recruitment of diverse T cells. Published gliadin-specific TRB sequences turned up in about 45% of the 18 coeliac lamina propria samples, compared with only 1 of 6 controls.

Trimming takes 4 bases from V and 0 bases from J, and the germline ends sit 13 bases apart. The CDR3, cysteine through phenylalanine, is 15 amino acids long. Solely the CDR3 DNA is kept, with 45 bases framed from the first base. CDR1 is given as SGHRS and CDR2 as YFSETQ, both from the germline V gene. Library method: the immunoSEQ multiplex PCR assay. Using reverse primers that targeted J gene segments together with forward primers that targeted V gene segments, the TR loci were amplified in a multiplexed PCR. Amplified CDR3 regions were sequenced on the Illumina HiSeq System. The authors processed their data as follows. A nearest-neighbour algorithm merged closely related reads to remove PCR and sequencing errors and collapse data into unique sequences. Each repertoire was summarised by clonality and by T cell density, with T cell density defined as TR molecules per amount of genomic DNA input. CDR3 amino acid sequences present in at least 80% of unsorted samples were defined as public TRs, and these public TRs were then tested for differential abundance between coeliac and control samples. Every lamina propria sample was searched for matches to a list of fewer than 250 published gliadin-specific TRB sequences. Kruskal-Wallis tests followed by Dunn post-tests were used to test for differences in clonality and density between disease groups. Drawn from immuneACCESS, this table holds only the in-frame rearrangements with V and J called that TCRdb kept. Clones are partly lost; checked studies trace under half to an unresolved V gene and leave the rest unexplained. The V and J calls and clone size are taken from that table; D and trimming were inferred from the DNA. This sample has roughly 7,900 clones in its table, and roughly 65% of those were observed once. In total, the top ten clones hold around 3.3% of the sample.

The receptor was isolated from a woman in her fifties or sixties with active celiac disease. Sequences were obtained from lamina propria lymphocytes from the gut. The cell subset or site label here, explained by the study, means: lamina propria cell (LPC) fraction of small intestinal biopsy. The chain is encoded by TRBV5-1 joined to TRBJ1-1; perhaps TRBD1 is the D gene, with 6 bases matching. The CDR3 protein sequence reads: CASSPPGHLNTEAFF. The DNA sequence is as follows: TGCGCCAGCAGCCCGCCGGGACACCTGAACACTGAAGCTTTCTTT.